This T cell receptor beta chain emerged from a study of shared clonotypes between healthy human individuals. Caucasian adults living in Nashville, Tennessee, provided all samples. Into CD45RA+ naive and CD45RA-negative memory subsets, the CD4+ cells were split. The study, taken as a whole, reports: Shared clonotypes: about 5.3% naive CD4, around 3.5% naive CD8, 2.3% memory CD4, more than 0.3% memory CD8. Sampling covered nothing but blood. Tissue TCR repertoires likely differ from those found in blood.

V was pared by 5 bases and J by 5 bases, with 7 bases between. In germline, CDR1 is MNHNS, CDR2 SASEGT. This CDR3 spans 11 amino acids. On this clone: Its antigen is currently unknown.

The data were produced by immunoSEQ multiplex PCR, yet TCRdb's version contains in-frame clones alone and is incomplete. Of approximately 1.5 million clones listed, 95% to 99% were seen once; the top ten hold 0.45%. The sequencing sample was made of naive CD4+ T cells sorted from blood. The subset: CD45RA+ positively selected. V usage is TRBV6-1 and J usage is TRBJ2-7; the D is unclear. This receptor was identified in a man aged 25-40 years in good health. CDR3 sequence reads: CASSNFNEQYF. CDR3 sequence (DNA): TGTGCCAGCAGTAACTTCAACGAGCAGTACTTC.